The rows below give T cell receptor beta chains drawn from one sample of a study of response to subunit inactivated influenza vaccine. Each CDR3 protein is one row after TCRdb ran MiXCR on the RT-PCR reads. The data hold almost 600,000 distinct CDR3 sequences, with around 15% observed a single time. The specimen was PBMCs from blood, collected roughly 12 days after vaccination. The receptors originated from a man aged 50 to 59 who received an inactivated influenza vaccine. Each CDR3 is given with its conserved first and last residue. The D gene is left open where the match is weak. Only some rows state a clone size, as once, few, many or a class for expanded clones.

v_call	clone_size	d_call	j_call	cdr3_nt	cdr3_aa
TRBV7-2	few	NA	TRBJ2-3	TGTGCCAGCAGCTTAAATTTCAGGACGATCACAGATACGCAGTATTTT	CASSLNFRTITDTQYF
TRBV6-6	NA	NA	TRBJ1-2	TGTGCCAGCAGTTCAGGGGATCGTGGCTACACCTTC	CASSSGDRGYTF
TRBV3-1	NA	NA	TRBJ2-1	TGTGCCAGCAGCCACCCTCTAGGGACGGTCAATGAGCAGTTCTTC	CASSHPLGTVNEQFF
TRBV19	NA	NA	TRBJ1-5	TGTGCCAGTAGTATCTTAGGGGGTTTGGATCAGCCCCAGCATTTT	CASSILGGLDQPQHF
TRBV27	NA	NA	TRBJ2-2	TGTGCCAGCAAGGGACTGACGAACACCGGGGAGCTGTTTTTT	CASKGLTNTGELFF
TRBV5-1	NA	NA	TRBJ2-1	TGCGCCAGCAGCTGGGGGTCGGGTCAGGTTGAGCAGTTCTTC	CASSWGSGQVEQFF
TRBV5-1	few	NA	TRBJ1-1	TGCGCCAGCAGCCTCCTTCCCGGAAGGCCTGAAGCTTTCTTT	CASSLLPGRPEAFF
TRBV5-6	few	TRBD1	TRBJ2-5	TGTGCCAGCAGCGCGGACAGGATACAAGAGACCCAGTACTTC	CASSADRIQETQYF
TRBV5-1	few	NA	TRBJ2-7	TGCGCCAGCAGGCGGGGACAACTCTACGAGCAGTACTTC	CASRRGQLYEQYF
TRBV12-3/TRBV12-4	NA	NA	TRBJ1-2	TGTGCCAGCAACAGTCCACCGCAGGGCTACACCTTC	CASNSPPQGYTF
TRBV6-5	many	NA	TRBJ1-5	TGTGCCAGCAGTTACTTAGTCGCCAGGGGAACGTCTCAGCCCCAGCATTTT	CASSYLVARGTSQPQHF
TRBV6-2/TRBV6-3	NA	NA	TRBJ2-1	TGTGCCAGCAGGTCATGGGGCTCCTACAATGAGCAGTTCTTC	CASRSWGSYNEQFF
TRBV10-3	NA	NA	TRBJ2-7	TGTGCCATCAGTGAGGGACAGATCTACGAGCAGTACTTC	CAISEGQIYEQYF
TRBV2	many	NA	TRBJ2-3	TGTGCCAGCAGTGAAAGTTCTAATACGCAGTATTTT	CASSESSNTQYF
TRBV15	NA	NA	TRBJ2-3	TGTGCCACCAGCAGTGCCCTGGACCCAGATACGCAGTATTTT	CATSSALDPDTQYF
TRBV29-1	many	TRBD2	TRBJ2-1	TGCAGCGCCCGACCGACTAGCGGGAGTTTCAACAATGAGCAGTTCTTC	CSARPTSGSFNNEQFF
TRBV11-1	NA	TRBD2	TRBJ2-7	TGTGCCAGCAGCTTAGTGGGGCGGCTAGCGGGAGTGGCGGTCGAGCAGTACTTC	CASSLVGRLAGVAVEQYF
TRBV12-3/TRBV12-4	many	TRBD2	TRBJ2-1	TGTGCCAGCAGTAAATCAGCGGGGGGATCCCACAATGAGCAGTTCTTC	CASSKSAGGSHNEQFF
TRBV11-2	many	TRBD1	TRBJ2-3	TGTGCCAGCAGCCCGGGACAGAACACAGATACGCAGTATTTT	CASSPGQNTDTQYF
TRBV4-3	NA	NA	TRBJ1-6	TGCGCCAGCAGCCAAGATGGACAGACTAATTCACCCCTCCACTTT	CASSQDGQTNSPLHF
TRBV25-1	few	NA	TRBJ2-1	TGTGCCAGCGGTGTTTCCGGGAGCCCCTACAATGAGCAGTTCTTC	CASGVSGSPYNEQFF
TRBV28	NA	TRBD1	TRBJ1-5	TGTGCCAGCGGGACAGGGGGATACAATCAGCCCCAGCATTTT	CASGTGGYNQPQHF
TRBV7-2	once	TRBD1	TRBJ1-1	TGTGCCAGCAGCTTAGTGGCCGGACAGGGCACTGAAGCTTTCTTT	CASSLVAGQGTEAFF
TRBV6-1	NA	NA	TRBJ1-1	TGTGCCAGCAGTAAAATGGGGGGGCTGAACACTGAAGCTTTCTTT	CASSKMGGLNTEAFF
TRBV3-1	many	TRBD1	TRBJ1-1	TGTGCCAGCAGTCTCGGGACAGGGGCCCCTGAAGCTTTCTTT	CASSLGTGAPEAFF
TRBV5-1	few	NA	TRBJ2-1	TGCGCCAGCAGGGAGGCTGGATCCTCCTACAATGAGCAGTTCTTC	CASREAGSSYNEQFF
TRBV7-2	NA	TRBD1	TRBJ1-2	TGTGCCAGCAGCTCAGGACAGGGGGTAATCTATGGCTACACCTTC	CASSSGQGVIYGYTF